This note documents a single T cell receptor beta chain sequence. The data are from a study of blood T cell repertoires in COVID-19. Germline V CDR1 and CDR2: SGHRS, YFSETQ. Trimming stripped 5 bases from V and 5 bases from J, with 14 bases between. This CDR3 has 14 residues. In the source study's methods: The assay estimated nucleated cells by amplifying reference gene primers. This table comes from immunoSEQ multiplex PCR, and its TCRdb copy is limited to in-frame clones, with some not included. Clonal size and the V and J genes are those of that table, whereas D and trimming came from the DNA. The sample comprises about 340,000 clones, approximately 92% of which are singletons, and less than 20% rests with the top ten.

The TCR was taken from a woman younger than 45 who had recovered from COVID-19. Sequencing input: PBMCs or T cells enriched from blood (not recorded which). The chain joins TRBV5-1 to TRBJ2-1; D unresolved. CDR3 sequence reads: CASRFYTGNNEQFF. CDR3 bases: TGCGCCAGCAGATTTTACACGGGTAACAATGAGCAGTTCTTC.